The clone carrying this TCR beta chain turned up a few times. Amplification used 60 Vbeta primers and 13 Jbeta primers. Method: immunoSEQ multiplex PCR; TCRdb's copy keeps in-frame clones and lacks some. The sample holds about 210,000 clones; approximately 83% are singletons and the top ten take roughly 10%. These data originate in a study of cytomegalovirus exposure and HLA in healthy donors. The CDR3 is 14 amino acids. V was pared by 4 bases and J by 8 bases, with 8 bases of the junction left unmatched. Germline values: CDR1 SGHRS, CDR2 YFSETQ. The source material was PBMCs. The sequence came from a woman in her fifties or sixties in good health and CMV-seropositive. This chain uses TRBV5-1 with TRBJ1-2, with TRBD1 identical over 10 bases. The CDR3 is CASSVDRDRGGYTF. DNA for the CDR3: TGCGCCAGCAGCGTGGACCGGGACAGGGGCGGCTACACCTTC.